The present entry profiles one TCR beta chain with its context. TCR beta sequences were obtained from blood CD8+ and CD4+ T cells. Treatment-naive patients with stable or active relapsing-remitting disease were the multiple sclerosis controls. In contrast to the negatively isolated CD8+ and CD4+ T cells, TEMRA cells were FACS-enriched. The data are from a study of CD8 T cells in Susac syndrome. cDNA came from 0.5 to 1 ug RNA primed by random hexamers. Across 54 Vbeta and 13 Jbeta, TCR beta CDR3 was amplified with immunoSEQ multiplex PCR. TCRdb used MiXCR to reprocess the immunoSEQ multiplex PCR reads, holding one entry per CDR3 protein. This table holds a few hundred thousand distinct CDR3 sequences, 75% to 90% found once. The clonotype originates from a human donor with multiple sclerosis. The sample taken for sequencing was CD8+ T cells from PBMCs.

The chain's CDR3 is CSARDSAGNGYGYTF. In nucleotides, the CDR3 is TGCAGTGCTAGAGATTCCGCGGGTAACGGCTATGGCTACACCTTC. The genes are TRBV20-1 and TRBJ1-2; D is uncertain. The germline gives CDR1 DFQATT, CDR2 SNEGSKA (reference sequence). Trimming removed 0 bases at V and 4 bases at J, with 15 bases between. CDR3 size: 15 residues.